Listed below are T cell receptor beta chains from one sample, sequenced in a study of neurological immune-mediated disorders. In TCRdb, the 5' RACE reads were re-called with MiXCR into one record per CDR3 protein. The sample holds some 42,000 distinct CDR3 sequences, about 9.9% seen once. The sequencing sample was made of CD4+ T cells from blood. The receptors were sampled from a woman between 25 and 40 years old with HTLV-1-associated myelopathy (HAM/TSP). Both conserved end residues are part of each CDR3. D genes are given only for firm matches. Expanded clones are given a class, and other clones once, few, many or no size at all.

D,J,size,V,DNA,CDR3
TRBD1,TRBJ2-1,.,TRBV4-2,TGTGCCAGCAGCCAAGGAAGCATACGGGACAGGGCCTACAATGAGCAGTTCTTC,CASSQGSIRDRAYNEQFF
TRBD2,TRBJ2-7,many,TRBV28,TGTGCCAGCAACGATCCTGGGACTAGCGGGGAAGGCTCCTACGAGCAGTACTTC,CASNDPGTSGEGSYEQYF
.,TRBJ1-1,.,TRBV20-1,TGCAGTGCTAGATCTACAGGGAGTGCGAGGACTGAAGCTTTCTTT,CSARSTGSARTEAFF
.,TRBJ2-1,many,TRBV2,TGTGCCAGCAGTGGACAGACAAATGAGCAGTTCTTC,CASSGQTNEQFF
TRBD1,TRBJ1-3,many,TRBV5-1,TGCGCCAGCAGCCTCTGGACAGGCTCTGGAAACACCATATATTTT,CASSLWTGSGNTIYF
.,TRBJ2-7,many,TRBV7-9,TGTGCCAGCAGCTTACGGGATACGAACGAGCAGTACTTC,CASSLRDTNEQYF
TRBD1,TRBJ2-1,many,TRBV4-2,TGTGCCAGCAGCCAAGACAAGGGGGCGTCCTACAATGAGCAGTTCTTC,CASSQDKGASYNEQFF
TRBD2,TRBJ2-1,many,TRBV7-9,TGTGCCAGCAGCCCTATAGCGGGATCGTCCTACAATGAGCAGTTCTTC,CASSPIAGSSYNEQFF
.,TRBJ1-2,many,TRBV5-1,TGCGCCAGCAGCTTGGGGACGGCGACCTATGGCTACACCTTC,CASSLGTATYGYTF
TRBD1,TRBJ1-4,many,TRBV20-1,TGCAGTGCTGATGGGACAGGCCTCGCAACTAATGAAAAACTGTTTTTT,CSADGTGLATNEKLFF
.,TRBJ1-5,many,TRBV7-6,TGTGCCAGCAGCTTAAGATGGGAGGGTCAGCCCCAGCATTTT,CASSLRWEGQPQHF
.,TRBJ2-3,many,TRBV20-1,TGCAGTGCTGCAGCGCGTGGGGGGGCCCGTACAGATACGCAGTATTTT,CSAAARGGARTDTQYF
TRBD1,TRBJ1-6,.,TRBV6-5,TGTGCCAGCAGTTACTTATTGACAGGGTTCGAGGTGGGCTCACCCCTTCAGTTT,CASSYLLTGFEVGSPLQF
TRBD1,TRBJ1-1,many,TRBV20-1,TGCAGTGCTAGACAGGGGACAGGGTCCACTGAAGCTTTCTTT,CSARQGTGSTEAFF
TRBD1,TRBJ1-1,many,TRBV20-1,TGCAGTGCTAAAGAGCACAGGGGGCATTACGAAGTTTACACTGAAGCTTTCTTT,CSAKEHRGHYEVYTEAFF
.,TRBJ2-3,many,TRBV12-3/TRBV12-4,TGTGCCAGCAGTTTCGGGGCAGGGAGCACAGATACGCAGTATTTT,CASSFGAGSTDTQYF
TRBD1,TRBJ2-2,once,TRBV29-1,TGCAGCGCCGACACAGGGGAGATAAGCACCGGGGAGCTGTTTTTT,CSADTGEISTGELFF
.,TRBJ1-1,.,TRBV7-2,TGTTCTAGCAGTTCAACCCCCCTCCGGACTAGGACTGAAGCTTTCTTT,CSSSSTPLRTRTEAFF
.,TRBJ2-1,large,TRBV7-9,TGTGCCAGCAGCTTAGTCGGGGGTGAGCAGTTCTTC,CASSLVGGEQFF
TRBD2,TRBJ2-1,medium-sized,TRBV3-1,TGTGCCAGCAGCCAATTGTCTAGCGGTGGATCCTACAATGAGCAGTTCTTC,CASSQLSSGGSYNEQFF
.,TRBJ2-7,many,TRBV10-2,TGCGCCAGCAGGCCGGGACTGTACTCCTACGAGCAGTACTTC,CASRPGLYSYEQYF
.,TRBJ2-2,many,TRBV20-1,TGCAGTGCTACGGGGCTCGACACCGGGGAGCTGTTTTTT,CSATGLDTGELFF
TRBD2,TRBJ2-1,many,TRBV7-2,TGTGCCAGCAGCTCTAGCGGGGGGTTCTACAATGAGCAGTTCTTC,CASSSSGGFYNEQFF
.,TRBJ1-2,many,TRBV5-1,TGCGCCAGCAGCTTGGAGGAGGGCTCGCGTGGCTACACCTTC,CASSLEEGSRGYTF
.,TRBJ1-2,many,TRBV12-3/TRBV12-4,TGTGCCAGCAGTCTGGGGGGGACCTATGGCTACACCTTC,CASSLGGTYGYTF
.,TRBJ1-4,many,TRBV5-1,TGCGCCAGCAGCTTGGGAAACGGAGCAACTAATGAAAAACTGTTTTTT,CASSLGNGATNEKLFF
.,TRBJ2-2,few,TRBV5-4,TGTGCCAGCAGCTCCGTAAAGGGTGGAGGGGAGCTGTTTTTT,CASSSVKGGGELFF
.,TRBJ2-7,few,TRBV5-1,TGCGCCAGCAGCGTGGGGTCAGGTGACGAGCAGTACTTC,CASSVGSGDEQYF
TRBD1,TRBJ1-2,many,TRBV20-1,TGCAGTGCGCAGGACAGGGATAATTGGGGCTACACCTTC,CSAQDRDNWGYTF
TRBD1,TRBJ1-2,many,TRBV10-3,TGTGCCATCAGCTCAGGGACAGAAGCTAACTATGGCTACACCTTC,CAISSGTEANYGYTF
.,TRBJ2-2,many,TRBV6-1,TGTGCCAGCAGTGAAGCGGGGCAGGCCCCCGGGGAGCTGTTTTTT,CASSEAGQAPGELFF
TRBD2,TRBJ2-1,many,TRBV7-9,TGTGCCAGCAGCCAAGAAATAGCGGGGGGGCTTTCCGCTGTCTTC,CASSQEIAGGLSAVF
.,TRBJ1-1,many,TRBV5-1,TGCGCCAGCAGCTTAAAACAGGGGAACACTGAAGCTTTCTTT,CASSLKQGNTEAFF
TRBD1,TRBJ2-3,many,TRBV5-1,TGCGCCAGCAGCTGGCGACAGGGGCGAGGAGATACGCAGTATTTT,CASSWRQGRGDTQYF
.,TRBJ1-1,.,TRBV5-6,TGTGCCAGCAGCTTGGGGCCTCCGGACAGATCTTCAATGAACACTGAAGCTTTCTTT,CASSLGPPDRSSMNTEAFF
TRBD1,TRBJ1-1,many,TRBV5-5,TGTGCCAGCAGCTTGGGGACAGGGGCTATGAACACTGAAGCTTTCTTT,CASSLGTGAMNTEAFF
TRBD2,TRBJ2-1,many,TRBV20-1,TGCAGTGCTAGAGCCCGAGTTATTGGATGGGGGGGGCAGTTCTTC,CSARARVIGWGGQFF
.,TRBJ2-1,many,TRBV6-5,TGTGCCAGCAGTTACTCCGGAGGCGATATTGAGCAGTTCTTC,CASSYSGGDIEQFF
.,TRBJ2-4,many,TRBV12-3/TRBV12-4,TGTGCCAGCGGTCGGGGAAGGGGGAACATTCAGTACTTC,CASGRGRGNIQYF
.,TRBJ2-7,many,TRBV2,TGTGCCAGCCGGAACCGATGGACAGTTACCCACGAGCAGTACTTC,CASRNRWTVTHEQYF
TRBD2,TRBJ2-2,many,TRBV7-2,TGTGCCAGCAGCGTTAGCGGGGGGGCCTCGGGGGAGCTGTTTTTT,CASSVSGGASGELFF
TRBD1,TRBJ2-3,many,TRBV2,TGTGCCAGCAGAGCACAGCACAGGGGGCCAGAGCAGTATTTT,CASRAQHRGPEQYF
.,TRBJ2-1,.,TRBV30,TGTGCCTGGAGCCAGGGGTCCTACAATGAGCAGTTCTTC,CAWSQGSYNEQFF
.,TRBJ1-6,many,TRBV2,TGTGCCAGCAGTGAAATCGGGACTTATAATTCACCCCTCCACTTT,CASSEIGTYNSPLHF
TRBD1,TRBJ2-2,medium-sized,TRBV12-3/TRBV12-4,TGTGCCAGCAGTTTCCGACAGGGGGCCGCCGGGGAGCTGTTTTTT,CASSFRQGAAGELFF
.,TRBJ2-1,many,TRBV20-1,TGCAGTGCTAGTGGCGGGACCAATGAGCAGTTCTTC,CSASGGTNEQFF
TRBD1,TRBJ2-7,many,TRBV30,TGTGCCTGGAGTGGCGGACAGGGGATACAGTACTTC,CAWSGGQGIQYF
TRBD2,TRBJ2-3,many,TRBV5-1,TGCGCCAGCCACCACAGCGGGGGTGGAGATACGCAGTATTTT,CASHHSGGGDTQYF
.,TRBJ1-5,.,TRBV7-8,TGTGCCAGCAGCTTACGGGCAGGTATTACACCGGGCAATCAGCCCCAGCATTTT,CASSLRAGITPGNQPQHF
.,TRBJ2-3,many,TRBV5-6,TGTGCCAGCAGCTTGGACGGTTTAGCGCCATCAGATACGCAGTATTTT,CASSLDGLAPSDTQYF
TRBD1,TRBJ1-1,many,TRBV20-1,TGCAGTGTTCCACAGGGGGCAACTGAAGCTTTCTTT,CSVPQGATEAFF
TRBD1,TRBJ1-2,.,TRBV6-5,TGTGCCAGCAGGAAGGGACAGGGGAACGATGGCTACACCTTC,CASRKGQGNDGYTF
TRBD1,TRBJ1-1,many,TRBV20-1,TGCAGTGCCAGAAACCCCGGGACAGGAAACACTGAAGCTTTCTTT,CSARNPGTGNTEAFF
.,TRBJ2-2,many,TRBV7-2,TGTGCCAGCAGCTTATGGTCGGGGGCGGGCACCGGGGAGCTGTTTTTT,CASSLWSGAGTGELFF
.,TRBJ2-2,many,TRBV5-1,TGCGCCAGCAGCGGGGGCAGCGTAGCCGGAAACACCGGGGAGCTGTTTTTT,CASSGGSVAGNTGELFF